This TCR beta chain was identified during a study of shared clonotypes between healthy human individuals (dated by TCRdb to about 2020). The study in broad terms: Two women and three men aged 18 to 49 years were included in the cohort. The study deeply sequenced blood TCR repertoires of about 5 healthy adults to estimate repertoire size and the extent of clonotype sharing between individuals. To increase sequencing depth and limit assay-specific biases, different laboratories used diverse techniques to prepare libraries and sequence TCR repertoires. Between about 0.94 and 8.9 billion PBMCs per donor were obtained by leukapheresis.

Using the deep immunoSEQ assay, multiplex PCR amplified TCR CDR3 regions from genomic DNA. Extracted genomic DNA from each cell subset was distributed evenly across all wells of several immunoSEQ 96-well plates, and each plate was treated as a replicate. For unsorted PBMC, approximately 0.3 ug genomic DNA, equal to about 29,000 T cell genomes, was loaded into each replicate PCR. Genomic DNA from unsorted PBMC was sequenced over ten immunoSEQ deep assay plates. The purified libraries were quantified using a Qubit 3.0 fluorometer, sized with a Bioanalyzer 2100, and then quantified again using the KAPA Library Quantification kit. A separate single-read 150-cycle Illumina NextSeq 550 flow cell was used to sequence each immunoSEQ 96-well plate. The source study handled its data this way. The immunoSEQ output contained only junctional sequences without quality scores, so filtering could not match that applied to full-length reads. To assign V/J genes and CDR3, sequences were annotated against IMGT germline references using PyIR, a Python wrapper for IgBLAST v1.9. Reads with weak V/J assignments (E-value above 1e-6), missing CDR3, stop codons, out-of-frame junctions, or ambiguous translated residues were removed. V3J clonotypes were defined by identical inferred V gene, J gene, and CDR3 amino acid sequence. Percentage overlap between repertoires was calculated by dividing the number of shared unique clonotypes by the size of the smaller repertoire. Repertoire richness was assessed with RTK rarefaction, the Chao1 estimator, and Recon v2.1 estimates of unobserved clonotypes. TCRdb stores this immuneACCESS table with in-frame sequences only. Part of the clones is absent; in the studies checked, under half of the shortfall reflects unresolved V genes, and no reason is known for the rest. Clone size and V and J calls were adopted from that table, with D and trimming inferred from the DNA. The sample records about 520,000 clones, 70% to 80% of which are singletons. Together, the top ten hold around 12% of the sample.

Notes on this clone: The target of this receptor is not known. Nothing much larger sits one base from this clone, and base qualities are not available.

Healthy HIV-negative adults with no recently reported acute infections or vaccinations were included as donors. Every donor was a Caucasian adult living in Nashville, Tennessee, USA. In the unsorted samples, 70 million to 95 million PBMCs were counted, and genomic DNA was extracted using the QIAamp DNA Blood Mini kit. Blood was obtained by leukapheresis, after which PBMCs were separated by Ficoll-Histopaque density gradient centrifugation and cryopreserved in liquid nitrogen vapor phase. Taken from the germline V gene, the CDR1 and CDR2 loops are ENHRY and SYGVKD. The trim is 8 bases for V and 2 bases for J, with a gap of 23 bases between the germline ends. Taken from cysteine to phenylalanine, the CDR3 has 17 residues. Only the CDR3 region is kept as DNA, spanning 51 bases read in frame from base 1. General findings and caveats noted by the study authors: Because the study included a small number of donors, the genetic and exposure-history diversity represented was limited. Pairwise subsampling led to the expectation that sequencing depth would affect the degree of clonotype sharing among donors. Sampling was restricted to blood, and TCR repertoires in tissue are likely to differ from TCR repertoires in blood.

Sequenced: PBMCs. This clonotype was sampled from a middle-aged woman in good health. Some clones in this sample may be carry-over from other donors' samples. This chain joins TRBV10-3 to TRBJ2-3, with the D segment possibly TRBD1 or TRBD2, each aligning over 6 bases. The DNA sequence follows: TGTGCCATCGGGGGCGCGTCGGGCGGGATACTCACAGATACGCAGTATTTT. Translation gives CAIGGASGGILTDTQYF.